This entry lists 26 T cell receptor beta chains sequenced from one sample in a study of tumor and adjacent non-tumor tissue in lung cancer. No cell sorting was done before RNA was extracted from the tissue. TCRbeta libraries were built with three rounds of nested PCR, modified from ARM-PCR. One entry per CDR3 protein results from TCRdb running MiXCR on the multiplex PCR reads. The sample has 85,000 to 100,000 distinct CDR3 sequences; about 66% are singletons. The specimen sequenced was lung tumor tissue. The source is a man aged 60 to 69 with non-small cell lung cancer.

A note on this clonotype: The conserved phenylalanine or tryptophan normally closing the CDR3 is absent here, so this likely arose from a read error. The chain has TRBV5-1 and TRBJ1-3, with D perhaps TRBD1 (5 bases). The CDR3 covers 18 residues. Germline CDR1 reads SGHRS; CDR2 reads YFSETQ. The CDR3 sequence: CASSLEPGGTYSGNTIYS. CDR3 bases: TGCGCCAGCAGTTTGGAGCCGGGGGGAACTTACTCTGGAAACACCATATATTCT.

This clonotype was observed a single time. The conserved final phenylalanine or tryptophan is absent from the CDR3, which likely points to a read error. This chain links TRBV4-1 with TRBJ1-5; 7 bases are shared with TRBD1. The CDR3 loop spans 15 amino acids. The germline V gene has CDR1 MGHRA and CDR2 YSYEKL. The CDR3 sequence: CASSQEGGGNQLQHL. The CDR3 DNA reads as TGCGCCAGCAGCCAAGAAGGGGGCGGCAATCAGCTCCAGCATCTT.

On this clonotype itself: Just one base apart from a much larger clone, this may be a read error. CDR3 residues: CSARCILWNHGAGSYEQYF. In DNA form, the CDR3 reads TGCAGTGCTAGGTGTATCTTATGGAATCACGGGGCCGGCTCCTACGAGCAGTACTTC. The gene calls are TRBV20-1 and TRBJ2-7, with D perhaps being TRBD1 or TRBD2 (5 bases each). This CDR3 is built from 19 residues. The germline CDR1 and CDR2 sequences are DFQATT and SNEGSKA (reference sequence). V lost 3 bases and J 0 bases, leaving 27 bases between the germline ends.

The CDR3 is CASSPGQDTFYEQYF. In DNA form, the CDR3 reads TGCGCCAGTAGCCCGGGACAGGATACCTTCTACGAGCAGTACTTC. V gene TRBV5-1 combines with J gene TRBJ2-7, with TRBD1 identical over 8 bases. The length of the CDR3 is 15 residues. Germline V gives CDR1 SGHRS, CDR2 YFSETQ. The ends lost 8 bases at V and 3 bases at J; junction bases unmatched: 13.

This clonotype was seen a handful of times. At one of its ends the junction is not consistent with the germline gene, which may arise from a read error. J is TRBJ2-6 and V is TRBV6-1; TRBD1 aligns across 8 bases. CDR1 and CDR2 (germline): MNHNS, SASEGT. CDR3 length equals 18 residues. The CDR3 DNA reads TGTGCCAGCAGTGAAACAGACAGGGGATGGCCTGGGGCCAACGCCCTGACTTTC. Translated: CASSETDRGWPGANALTF.

This chain connects TRBV20-1 to TRBJ1-1; D remains unclear. Deletions cut 0 bases from V and 6 bases from J, with 11 bases between. The CDR3 covers 13 residues. Per the germline V gene, CDR1 is DFQATT and CDR2 is SNEGSKA (reference sequence). CDR3 loop: CSARDRTMSEAFF. In nucleotides, the CDR3 is TGCAGTGCTAGAGATCGCACGATGTCTGAAGCTTTCTTT.

V usage is TRBV29-1 and J usage is TRBJ1-5; D is ambiguous. CDR1 SQVTM and CDR2 ANQGSEA come from the germline V gene. V lost 4 bases and J 7 bases, leaving 14 bases between the germline ends. The CDR3 spans 13 residues. The CDR3 bases are TGCAGCGTTGGGCAGCGTCTGCAGCAGCCCCAGCATTTT. Translating it yields CSVGQRLQQPQHF.

This clonotype has only one observation. The junction and the germline gene differ at one end; a read error may be behind it. The chain joins TRBV4-1 to TRBJ2-2, with D tentatively TRBD2 (5 bases). The CDR3 is 16 amino acids. Germline CDR1 MGHRA, CDR2 YSYEKL. CDR3 bases: TGCGCCAGCAACCAAGAGCAAGGACCCGCCGCCGGGGAGCTGTTTTTC. It yields the protein CASNQEQGPAAGELFF.

For this clonotype: A junction end diverges from the germline sequence, so it may reflect a read error. CDR3 loop: CVSNGRTGVGANVLTF. CDR3 nucleotide sequence: TGTGTCAGCAATGGGAGGACAGGGGTCGGGGCCAACGTCCTGACTTTC. The J gene is TRBJ2-6, the V gene TRBV6-1, with 9 bases that match TRBD1. CDR3 length: 16 residues. Germline CDR1 is MNHNS and CDR2 is SASEGT.

Concerning this clonotype: The junction shows a germline mismatch at one end, possibly a read error. The chain carries TRBV30 and TRBJ1-1, with D hard to call. Germline CDR1 reads GTSNPN; CDR2 reads SVGIG (reference sequence). The CDR3 covers 12 residues. CDR3 nucleotides: TGTACCTGGAACTTTGGGATACCTGAAGCTTTCTTT. Protein product: CTWNFGIPEAFF.

The chain recombines TRBV3-1 with TRBJ2-7; D is possibly TRBD1 (6 bases). This CDR3 comprises 13 residues. V was shortened by 5 bases and J by 2 bases, with 10 bases between the two germline ends. In germline, CDR1 is LGHDT, CDR2 YNNKEL (reference sequence). CDR3 in DNA: TGTGCCAGCAGCGACAGGTCTGCCTACGAGCAGTACTTC. This encodes CASSDRSAYEQYF.

The gene calls are TRBV11-2 and TRBJ1-5, with TRBD1 as a possible D gene (6 bases). The CDR3 totals 15 residues. Germline V gives CDR1 SGHAT, CDR2 FQNNGV. The V gene lost 5 bases and the J gene lost 8 bases, with 19 bases spanning the gap. CDR3: CASSGGTQGIKPQHF. In DNA form, the CDR3 reads TGTGCCAGCAGCGGTGGGACACAGGGAATTAAGCCCCAGCATTTT.

A word on this clonotype: At one end, the junction sequence differs from germline, possibly due to a read error. The chain carries TRBV11-1 and TRBJ1-1; TRBD1 matches at 7 bases. CDR3 size: 17 residues. From germline, CDR1 is SGHAT and CDR2 FQDESV (reference sequence). CDR3 loop: CASNLFRDSTVNTESFF. The CDR3 DNA reads TGTGCCAGCAACTTATTCAGGGACAGTACAGTTAACACTGAATCTTTCTTT.

For this clonotype: With a much larger clone just one base away, this may be a read error. V usage is TRBV29-1 and J usage is TRBJ2-5; 12 bases agree with TRBD2. CDR1 SQVTM and CDR2 ANQGSEA come from the germline V gene. CDR3 length equals 13 residues. J gave up 4 bases and V 8 bases, and 5 bases lay outside the gene matches. The CDR3 DNA reads as TGCAGCATCTTGACTAGCGGGAGAGAGACCCAGTACTTC. Its protein product is CSILTSGRETQYF.

In the case of this clonotype: The junction and the germline gene differ at one end; a read error may be behind it. This chain joins TRBV20-1 and TRBJ1-2, with D possibly being TRBD1 (5 bases). CDR3 length equals 14 residues. CDR1 and CDR2 from the germline V gene are DFQATT and SNEGSKA (reference sequence). CDR3: CGTSPPRQFYGYTF. The CDR3 region has the DNA TGCGGTACTTCACCCCCCCGACAGTTCTATGGCTATACCTTC.

Note on this clonotype: It may be a read error: a sequence one base away is much more abundant. The chain couples TRBV11-2 to TRBJ2-5, with unresolved D. CDR1 and CDR2 from the germline V gene are SGHAT and FQNNGV. V was cut by 3 bases and J by 4 bases, with 21 bases left in between. The CDR3 length is 17 residues. The CDR3, as DNA: TGTGCCAGCAGCTTCCACGCCCCGCCAGATCCTATAGAGACCCAGTACTTC. Protein sequence: CASSFHAPPDPIETQYF.

With respect to this clonotype: A much bigger clone sits one base away, suggesting this may be a read error. The genes are TRBV5-1 and TRBJ2-2, with 9 bases identical to TRBD1. This CDR3 comprises 16 residues. Germline V gives CDR1 SGHRS, CDR2 YFSETQ. The CDR3 DNA follows: TGCGCCAGCAGCTCCCGGGACAGGGCTTCCACCGGGAAGCTGTTTTTT. Encoded protein: CASSSRDRASTGKLFF. Full variable domain (missing parts from reference TRBV5-1 and TRBJ2-2): KAGVTQTPRYLIKTRGQQVTLSCSPISGHRSVSWYQQTPGQGLQFLFEYFSETQRNKGNFPGRFSGRQFSNSRSEMNVSTLELGDSALYLCASSSRDRASTGKLFFGEGSRLTVL.

About this clonotype: This CDR3 fails to terminate in the conserved phenylalanine or tryptophan, so it likely reflects a read error. CDR3 sequence: CSERTANKQYY. The CDR3 DNA follows: TGCAGCGAACGGACGGCCAATAAGCAGTATTAT. This chain joins TRBV29-1 and TRBJ2-3; no definite D call. Germline V gives CDR1 SQVTM, CDR2 ANQGSEA. There are 11 residues in the CDR3. V was pared by 7 bases and J by 11 bases, with 16 bases between.

In the case of this clonotype: The germline gene is not matched at one end of the junction; a read error may be the cause. The genes are TRBV6-2 or TRBV6-3 and TRBJ2-3; a possible D gene is TRBD2 (5 bases). The CDR3 is 16 amino acids. Per germline, CDR1 MNHEY and CDR2 SVGEGT. The CDR3 DNA sequence: TGTGTCAGCAGTTCCTCGGGCCAACCTAGCATAGATACGCAGTATTTT. Protein: CVSSSSGQPSIDTQYF.

This clonotype has at least ten counts. The J gene is TRBJ1-1, the V gene TRBV6-5; tentatively, D is TRBD1 (6 bases). Trimming left V 7 bases short and J 4 bases short, with 16 bases between. The V gene's germline CDR1 is MNHEY and CDR2 SVGAGI. The length of the CDR3 is 14 residues. CDR3 residues: CASTKQGGATEAFF. The DNA for the CDR3 is TGTGCCAGCACGAAACAAGGGGGTGCCACTGAAGCTTTCTTT.

The sample holds many counts of this clonotype. The rearrangement links TRBV12-3 or TRBV12-4 to TRBJ2-7; D gene unclear. This CDR3 has 13 residues. Trimming removed 5 bases from V and 2 bases from J, with 10 bases in between. The CDR3 bases are TGTGCCAGCAGTCCCCTGATGACCTACGAGCAGTACTTC. It yields the protein CASSPLMTYEQYF.

This clonotype was recorded a few times. At one end the junction does not follow the germline gene, possibly because of a read error. The J gene is TRBJ2-3, the V gene TRBV4-3, with 7 bases that match TRBD2. The CDR3 is made up of 17 amino acids. Germline V CDR1 and CDR2: LGHNA, YSLEER. The CDR3 sequence is CASSPEASGRGTNTQYF. The DNA of the CDR3 is TGCGCCAGTAGCCCGGAAGCGAGTGGGAGGGGCACAAATACGCAGTATTTT.

This clonotype was seen repeatedly, ten times or more. This chain connects TRBV29-1 to TRBJ2-2; D unclear. Deletions cut 6 bases from V and 0 bases from J, with 8 bases between. CDR1 is SQVTM, CDR2 ANQGSEA, per germline. This CDR3 has 13 residues. The CDR3 nucleotides read TGCAGCGTAGCCGCGTCGAACACCGGGGAGCTGTTTTTT. Translation: CSVAASNTGELFF.

The chain links TRBV29-1 to TRBJ2-1; 8 nucleotides align to TRBD2. Looked up from germline, CDR1 is SQVTM and CDR2 is ANQGSEA. The CDR3 is 18 residues long. V shed 2 bases, J shed 2 bases, and the junction held 14 bases outside the gene matches. CDR3 nucleotide sequence: TGCAGCGTTGAAAGTCTAGCGGGTACGGATATCACCTACAATGAGCAGTTCTTC. Encoded protein: CSVESLAGTDITYNEQFF.

J is TRBJ2-2 and V is TRBV18; D is unclear. This CDR3 spans 11 amino acids. V was shortened by 5 bases and J by 6 bases, with 4 bases between the two germline ends. CDR1 is KGHSH, CDR2 LQKENI, per germline. The CDR3 loop reads CASSDSGELFF. CDR3 sequence (DNA): TGTGCCAGCTCAGACTCCGGGGAGCTGTTTTTT.

This rearrangement joins TRBV6-1 to TRBJ1-5; the match to TRBD1 covers 7 bases. The germline V gene encodes CDR1 MNHNS and CDR2 SASEGT. Unmatched junction bases numbered 25, after V lost 5 bases and J lost 0 bases. The CDR3 runs to 22 residues. The CDR3 region is CASSKMGGGRIGLGDSNQPQHF. The CDR3, as DNA: TGTGCCAGCAGTAAAATGGGAGGGGGCCGGATAGGACTCGGCGATAGCAATCAGCCCCAGCATTTT.